Sequencing of this T cell receptor beta chain was carried out in a study of blood T cell repertoires in COVID-19. Study in general: Both acute and convalescent COVID-19 samples were obtained from the United States, Italy and Spain. PBMCs, B-cell-depleted T cells, or T cells provided the cDNA or gDNA that made up the material.

The trim removed 6 bases at V and 3 bases at J, leaving 8 bases unmatched. Germline CDR1 is MGHDK and CDR2 is SYGVNS. This CDR3 comprises 15 residues. Original analysis: Nucleated cell counts were estimated from reference gene primer amplification. Libraries were prepared by immunoSEQ multiplex PCR; TCRdb keeps only in-frame clonotypes and omits some of them. From that table come the V and J calls and clone size; the DNA was used to work out D and trimming. The repertoire has 150,000 to 200,000 clones, roughly 90% of them found once; the top ten carry roughly 11%. One Seattle source followed patients from active infection through their disease course.

The clonotype comes from a woman aged 60 to 75 with COVID-19, enrolled during active disease. Sample: peripheral blood. The rearrangement uses TRBV25-1 and TRBJ2-7; 10 nucleotides match TRBD2. The CDR3 DNA reads as TGTGCCAGCAGGGGGATGGGACTAGCGCTCTACGAGCAGTACTTC. It codes for CASRGMGLALYEQYF.